The present entry profiles one TCR beta chain with its context. Its antigen is unidentified. This sample is part of a study of CXCR3-negative and CXCR3-positive naive CD8 T cells. About the research overall: There were about 150 million TRB reads altogether, and each library had about 1.5 +/- 0.3 million of them.

The CDR3 sequence is 16 residues long. Carrying UMI labels, the TRB cDNA libraries were prepared through 5' RACE. TCRdb reprocessed the 5' RACE reads and keeps a single row for each CDR3 protein, giving no DNA. This sample lists about 130,000 distinct CDR3 sequences; its ten largest clones have approximately 0.29%. Study-wide findings and caveats: Cryopreserved cells showed partially decreased CXCR3 expression, and most assays used fresh PBMCs. Naive subsets had comparable surface CD5, so TRB CDR3 properties gauged TCR strength. Naive CXCR3-positive cells had TRB CDR3s more hydrophobic than those of CXCR3-negative naive cells.

The receptor was isolated from a human donor in good health. Some clones in this sample may be carry-over from other donors' samples. The V and J genes are TRBV12-3 or TRBV12-4 and TRBJ2-3; the D gene TCRdb calls, TRBD1, cannot be checked with no DNA. Sequenced material: naive CXCR3- CD8+ T cells from blood. Subset meaning: CD45RO-CCR7+CD27+CD95- naive CD8+ T cells lacking CXCR3 (TNR3-). CDR3 region: CASSLGQESSTDTQYF.